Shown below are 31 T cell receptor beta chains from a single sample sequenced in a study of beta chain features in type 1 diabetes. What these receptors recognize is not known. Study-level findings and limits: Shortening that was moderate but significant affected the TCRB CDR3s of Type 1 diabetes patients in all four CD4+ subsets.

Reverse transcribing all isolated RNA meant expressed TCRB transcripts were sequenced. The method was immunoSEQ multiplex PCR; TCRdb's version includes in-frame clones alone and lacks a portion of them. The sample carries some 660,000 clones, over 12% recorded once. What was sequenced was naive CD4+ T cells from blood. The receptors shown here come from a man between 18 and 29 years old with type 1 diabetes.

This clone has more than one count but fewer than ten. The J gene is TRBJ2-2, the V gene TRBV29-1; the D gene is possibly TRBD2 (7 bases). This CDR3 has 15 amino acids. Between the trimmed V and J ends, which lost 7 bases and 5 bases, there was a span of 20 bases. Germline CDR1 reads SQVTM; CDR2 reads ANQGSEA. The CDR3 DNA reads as TGCAGCGCCTCGGTGGCGGGGGCGGAAACCGGGGAGCTGTTTTTT. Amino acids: CSASVAGAETGELFF.

The CDR3 coding sequence is TGCGCCAGCAGCTTGGCGACGGCCACGAACACCGGGGAGCTGTTTTTT. Protein product: CASSLATATNTGELFF. The rearrangement uses TRBV5-1 and TRBJ2-2; D unclear. This CDR3 is built from 16 residues. V shed 0 bases and J shed 0 bases, with 9 bases lying between them. Germline V gene sequence: CDR1 SGHRS, CDR2 YFSETQ.

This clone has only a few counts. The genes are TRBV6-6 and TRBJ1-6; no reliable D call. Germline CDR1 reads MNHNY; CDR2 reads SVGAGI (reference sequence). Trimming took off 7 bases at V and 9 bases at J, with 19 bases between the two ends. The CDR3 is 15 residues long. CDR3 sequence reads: CASNESVQIGSPLHF. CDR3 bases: TGTGCCAGCAACGAAAGTGTGCAAATAGGTTCACCCCTCCACTTT.

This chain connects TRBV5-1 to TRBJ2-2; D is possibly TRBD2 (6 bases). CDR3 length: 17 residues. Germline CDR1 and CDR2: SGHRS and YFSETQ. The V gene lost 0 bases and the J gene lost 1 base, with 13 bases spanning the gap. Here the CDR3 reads CASSLVGSGLNTGELFF. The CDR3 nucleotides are TGCGCCAGCAGCTTGGTGGGGAGCGGGCTGAACACCGGGGAGCTGTTTTTT.

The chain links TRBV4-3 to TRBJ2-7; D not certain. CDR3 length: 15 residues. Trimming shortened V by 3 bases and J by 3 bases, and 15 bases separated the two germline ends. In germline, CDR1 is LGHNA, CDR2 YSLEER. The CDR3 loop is CASSQGRAPGYEQYF. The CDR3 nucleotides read TGCGCCAGCAGCCAGGGCCGGGCTCCAGGCTACGAGCAGTACTTC.

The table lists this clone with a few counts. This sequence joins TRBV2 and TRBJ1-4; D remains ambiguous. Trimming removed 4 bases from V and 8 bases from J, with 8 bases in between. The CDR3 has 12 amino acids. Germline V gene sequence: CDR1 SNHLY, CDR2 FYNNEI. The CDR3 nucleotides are TGTGCCAGCAGTGCGGCTCAAGAAAAACTGTTTTTT. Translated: CASSAAQEKLFF.

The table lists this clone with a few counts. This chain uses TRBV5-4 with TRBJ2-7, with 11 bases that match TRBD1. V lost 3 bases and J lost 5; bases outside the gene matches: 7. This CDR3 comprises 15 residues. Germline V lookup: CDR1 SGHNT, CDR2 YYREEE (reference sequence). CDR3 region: CASSSPGQGVDEQYF. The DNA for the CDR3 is TGTGCCAGCAGCTCGCCGGGACAGGGGGTCGACGAGCAGTACTTC.

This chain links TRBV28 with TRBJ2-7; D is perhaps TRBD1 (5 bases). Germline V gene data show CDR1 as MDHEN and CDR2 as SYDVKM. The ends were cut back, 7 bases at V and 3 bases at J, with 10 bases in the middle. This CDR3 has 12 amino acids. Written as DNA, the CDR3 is TGTGCCAGCACCGGACACAACTACGAGCAGTACTTC. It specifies CASTGHNYEQYF.

CDR3 nucleotides: TGTGCTGCAGGGTGGGGGTACAATGAGCAGTTCTTC. This translates into CAAGWGYNEQFF. The rearrangement links TRBV30 to TRBJ2-1, with D tentatively TRBD1 or TRBD2 (5 bases each). This CDR3 comprises 12 residues. Germline V gives CDR1 GTSNPN, CDR2 SVGIG (reference sequence).

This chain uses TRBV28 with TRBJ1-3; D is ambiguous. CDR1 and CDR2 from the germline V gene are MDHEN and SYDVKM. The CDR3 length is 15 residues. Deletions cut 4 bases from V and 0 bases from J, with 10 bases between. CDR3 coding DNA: TGTGCCAGCAGTTCGAGACCAGCCTCTGGAAACACCATATATTTT. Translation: CASSSRPASGNTIYF. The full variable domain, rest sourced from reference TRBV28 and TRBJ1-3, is DVKVTQSSRYLVKRTGEKVFLECVQDMDHENMFWYRQDPGLGLRLIYFSYDVKMKEKGDIPEGYSVSREKKERFSLILESASTNQTSMYLCASSSRPASGNTIYFGEGSWLTVV.

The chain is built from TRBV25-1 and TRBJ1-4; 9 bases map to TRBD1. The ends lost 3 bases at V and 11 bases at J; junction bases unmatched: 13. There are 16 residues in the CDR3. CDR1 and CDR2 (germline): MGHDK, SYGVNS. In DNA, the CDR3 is TGTGCCAGCAGTGACCCCTCGACAGGGGGAGCCGACAAACTGTTTTTT. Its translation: CASSDPSTGGADKLFF.

The CDR3 DNA sequence: TGTGCCTGGAACGGGTGGTACACTGAAGCTTTCTTT. Translating gives CAWNGWYTEAFF. The gene calls are TRBV30 and TRBJ1-1; the D is unclear. The ends were cut back, 4 bases at V and 3 bases at J, with 9 bases in the middle. This CDR3 has 12 residues. Germline CDR1 is GTSNPN and CDR2 is SVGIG (reference sequence).

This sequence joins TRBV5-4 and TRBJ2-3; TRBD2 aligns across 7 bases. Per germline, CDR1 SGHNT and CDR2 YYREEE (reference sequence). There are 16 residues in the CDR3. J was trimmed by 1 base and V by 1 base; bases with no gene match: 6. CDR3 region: CASSLFAGLRTDTQYF. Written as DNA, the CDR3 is TGTGCCAGCAGCTTGTTCGCGGGACTACGCACAGATACGCAGTATTTT.

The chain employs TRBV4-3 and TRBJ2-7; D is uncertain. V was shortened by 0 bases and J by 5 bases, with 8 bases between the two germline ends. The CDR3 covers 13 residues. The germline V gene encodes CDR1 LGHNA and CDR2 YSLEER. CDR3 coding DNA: TGCGCCAGCAGCCAAGATTCCGGGCACGAGCAGTACTTC. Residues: CASSQDSGHEQYF.

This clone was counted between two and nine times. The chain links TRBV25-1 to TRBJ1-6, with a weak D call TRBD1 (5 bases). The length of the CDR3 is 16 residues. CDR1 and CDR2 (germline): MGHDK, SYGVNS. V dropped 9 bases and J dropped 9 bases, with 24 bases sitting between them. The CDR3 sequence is CASREVKGGVGSPLHF. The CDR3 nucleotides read TGTGCCAGTCGGGAGGTCAAAGGAGGGGTAGGTTCACCCCTCCACTTT.

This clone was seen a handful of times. CDR3 residues: CASSLGQAAYNEQFF. The CDR3 DNA reads TGTGCCAGCAGCCTGGGACAGGCGGCCTACAATGAGCAGTTCTTC. V is TRBV11-2 and J is TRBJ2-1; 8 bases are shared with TRBD1. CDR1 is SGHAT, CDR2 FQNNGV, per germline. The V and J ends lost 5 bases and 2 bases, in that order; junction bases with no gene match: 5. CDR3 length equals 15 residues.

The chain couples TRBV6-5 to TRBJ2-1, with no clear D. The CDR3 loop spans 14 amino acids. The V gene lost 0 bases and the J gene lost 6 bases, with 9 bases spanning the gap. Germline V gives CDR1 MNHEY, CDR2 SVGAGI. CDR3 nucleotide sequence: TGTGCCAGCAGTTACTCGGTCCAACCCAATGAGCAGTTCTTC. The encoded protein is CASSYSVQPNEQFF.

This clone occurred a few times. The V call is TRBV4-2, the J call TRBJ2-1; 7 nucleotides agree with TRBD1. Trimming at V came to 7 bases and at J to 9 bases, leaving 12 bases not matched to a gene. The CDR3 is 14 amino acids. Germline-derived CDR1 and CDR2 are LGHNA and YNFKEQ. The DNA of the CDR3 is TGTGCCAGCACTCTGACAGGGAAAGGAGCTGAGCAGTTCTTC. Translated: CASTLTGKGAEQFF.

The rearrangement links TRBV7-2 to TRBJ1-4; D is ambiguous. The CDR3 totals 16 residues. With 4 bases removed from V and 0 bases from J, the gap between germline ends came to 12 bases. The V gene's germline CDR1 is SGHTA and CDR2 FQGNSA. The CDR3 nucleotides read TGTGCCAGCAGCTCCTATTCTGATGCAACTAATGAAAAACTGTTTTTT. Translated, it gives CASSSYSDATNEKLFF.

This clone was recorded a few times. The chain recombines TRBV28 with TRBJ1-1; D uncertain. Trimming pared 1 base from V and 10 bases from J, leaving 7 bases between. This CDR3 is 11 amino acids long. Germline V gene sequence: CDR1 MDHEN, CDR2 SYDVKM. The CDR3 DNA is TGTGCCAGCAGTTTATTGGCGGGAGCTTTCTTT. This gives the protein CASSLLAGAFF.

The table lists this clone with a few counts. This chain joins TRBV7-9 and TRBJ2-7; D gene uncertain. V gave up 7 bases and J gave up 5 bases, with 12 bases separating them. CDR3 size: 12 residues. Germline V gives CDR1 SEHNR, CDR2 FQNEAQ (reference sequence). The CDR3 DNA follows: TGTGCCAGCAACCAAACCTTGGACGAGCAGTACTTC. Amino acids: CASNQTLDEQYF.

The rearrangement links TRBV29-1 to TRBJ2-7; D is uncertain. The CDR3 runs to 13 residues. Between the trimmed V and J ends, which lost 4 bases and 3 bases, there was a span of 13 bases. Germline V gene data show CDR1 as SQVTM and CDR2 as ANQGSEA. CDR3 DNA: TGCAGCGTTGTTTATCCAGCTCGCTACGAGCAGTACTTC. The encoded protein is CSVVYPARYEQYF.

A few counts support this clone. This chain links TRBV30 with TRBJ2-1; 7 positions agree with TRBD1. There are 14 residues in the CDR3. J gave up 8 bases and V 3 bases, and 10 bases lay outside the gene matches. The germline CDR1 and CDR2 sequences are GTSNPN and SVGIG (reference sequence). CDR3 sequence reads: CAWRVKQGTDEQFF. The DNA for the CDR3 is TGTGCCTGGAGAGTAAAACAGGGGACCGATGAGCAGTTCTTC.

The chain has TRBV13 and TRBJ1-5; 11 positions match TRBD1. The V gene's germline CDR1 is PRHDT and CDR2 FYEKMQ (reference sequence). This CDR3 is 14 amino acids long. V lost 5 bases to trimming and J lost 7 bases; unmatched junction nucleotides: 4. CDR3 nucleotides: TGTGCCAGCAGCCACGGGACAGGGGGGCAGCCCCAGCATTTT. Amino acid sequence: CASSHGTGGQPQHF.

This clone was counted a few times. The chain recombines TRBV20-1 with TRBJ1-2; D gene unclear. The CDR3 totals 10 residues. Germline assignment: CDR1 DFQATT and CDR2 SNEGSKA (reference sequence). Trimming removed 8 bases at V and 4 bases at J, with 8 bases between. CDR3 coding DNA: TGCAGTCGACTGGGCTATGGCTACACCTTC. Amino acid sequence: CSRLGYGYTF.

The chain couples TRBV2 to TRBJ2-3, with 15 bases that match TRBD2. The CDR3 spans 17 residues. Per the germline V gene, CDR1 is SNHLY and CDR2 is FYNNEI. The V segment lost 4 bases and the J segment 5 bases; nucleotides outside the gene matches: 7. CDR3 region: CASSAVGLAGGKDTQYF. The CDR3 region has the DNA TGTGCCAGCAGTGCCGTGGGACTAGCGGGAGGAAAAGATACGCAGTATTTT.

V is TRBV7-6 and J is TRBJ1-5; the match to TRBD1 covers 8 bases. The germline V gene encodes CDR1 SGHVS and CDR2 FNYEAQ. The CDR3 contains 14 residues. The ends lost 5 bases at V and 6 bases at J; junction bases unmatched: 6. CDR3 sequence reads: CASSPQTGVQPQHF. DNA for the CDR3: TGTGCCAGCAGCCCACAGACAGGGGTTCAGCCCCAGCATTTT.

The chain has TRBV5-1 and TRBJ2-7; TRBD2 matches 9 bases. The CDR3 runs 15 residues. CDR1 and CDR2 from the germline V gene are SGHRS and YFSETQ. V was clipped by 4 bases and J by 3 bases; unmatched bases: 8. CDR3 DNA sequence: TGCGCCAGCAGCCTGGAGCGGGGGGAGGTCTACGAGCAGTACTTC. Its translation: CASSLERGEVYEQYF.

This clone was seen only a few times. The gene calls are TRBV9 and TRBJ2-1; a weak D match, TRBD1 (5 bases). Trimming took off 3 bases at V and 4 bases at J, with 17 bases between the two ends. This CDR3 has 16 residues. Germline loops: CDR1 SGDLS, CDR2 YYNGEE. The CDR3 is CASSAQLVGAYNEQFF. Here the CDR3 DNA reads TGTGCCAGCAGCGCCCAGCTGGTAGGGGCTTACAATGAGCAGTTCTTC.

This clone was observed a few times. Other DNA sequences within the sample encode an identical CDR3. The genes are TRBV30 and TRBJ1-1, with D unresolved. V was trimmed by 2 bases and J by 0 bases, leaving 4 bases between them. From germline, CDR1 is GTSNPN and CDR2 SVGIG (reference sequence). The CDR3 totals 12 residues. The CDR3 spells CAWSLMNTEAFF. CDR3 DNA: TGTGCCTGGAGTTTAATGAACACTGAAGCTTTCTTT.

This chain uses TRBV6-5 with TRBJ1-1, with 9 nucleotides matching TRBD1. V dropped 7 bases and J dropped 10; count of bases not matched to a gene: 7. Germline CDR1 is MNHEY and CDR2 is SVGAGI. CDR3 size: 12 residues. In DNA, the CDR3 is TGTGCCAGCATCGCACAGGGGGCCGGAGCTTTCTTT. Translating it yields CASIAQGAGAFF.